This TCR beta chain was profiled in a study of human T cells and chemical hapten exposure. V was clipped by 5 bases and J by 6 bases; unmatched bases: 11. Germline loops: CDR1 MNHEY, CDR2 SVGAGI. CDR3 length: 17 residues. This clonotype came up many times. Its antigen is unidentified. General study results and limits: PT1 expanded TCR counts and patch test score correlated positively.

As to time point: patch test 1, 2 weeks after DPC sensitization. The treatment: therapeutic diphenylcyclopropenone sensitization with weekly scalp DPC. Before extraction, the whole blood was not fractionated, and total RNA was taken from it. TCRdb passed the RACE reads through MiXCR, listing each CDR3 protein once. The table lists 95,000 or so distinct CDR3 sequences, 10% of them singletons. The starting material was whole blood, obtained in connection with sensitization to the hapten diphenylcyclopropenone (DPC). This receptor was taken from a man in his forties with alopecia areata. Some clones in this sample may be carry-over from other donors' samples. This sequence joins TRBV6-5 and TRBJ1-6, with TRBD1 matching over 9 bases. The CDR3 protein is CASSTDYRGRSNSPLHF. CDR3 nucleotide sequence: TGTGCCAGCAGTACGGATTACAGGGGGCGCAGTAATTCACCCCTCCACTTT.